The sequence of this T cell receptor (beta chain) was determined in a study of T cells in Graves' hyperthyroidism and ophthalmopathy. Notes on the study in general: A model built on 13 V-J features separated ophthalmopathy from stable hyperthyroidism. For ophthalmopathy, model prediction preceded onset by a median 6.5 months.

This CDR3 region has 14 residues. Trimming removed 6 bases at V and 5 bases at J, with 13 bases between. Uncontrolled infection, other autoimmune disease, pregnancy or lactation barred patients from enrollment. This clonotype occurred many times. The antigen remains undetermined. Researchers took RNA transcripts and amplified the TCR beta CDR3 regions from them. The HTBI primer set drove a first-round RT-PCR of the TCR CDR3. TCRdb redid the calling of the multiplex PCR reads with MiXCR, one entry per CDR3 protein. The sample includes 650,000 to 800,000 distinct CDR3 sequences, 45% of them seen just once.

The rearrangement joins TRBV12-3 or TRBV12-4 to TRBJ1-4; D perhaps matches TRBD1 (5 bases). Sequencing was performed on peripheral blood or thyroid tissue (not recorded which). This clonotype was obtained from an adult man with Graves' disease, either hyperthyroidism or ophthalmopathy (not recorded which). This CDR3 is CASSRGRENEKLFF. In nucleotides, the CDR3 is TGTGCCAGCAGCCGTGGCAGGGAGAATGAAAAACTGTTTTTT.